The clone carrying this T cell receptor beta chain was detected ten times or more. As yet, its antigen is unknown. V was clipped by 4 bases and J by 6 bases, with 8 bases between them. The CDR3 covers 11 residues. Germline CDR1 is GTSNPN and CDR2 is SVGIG (reference sequence). These data are taken from a study of T cells after yellow fever vaccination. Study-level information: Fractions with few cells were prepared using SMART-Seq v4 Ultra Low Input.

Overall study findings and caveats: Subsequent to the booster, the majority of primary-vaccination clones reappeared (about 97% CD4, 88% CD8). FACS-sorted repertoires might harbor abundant contaminating clonotypes from the bulk population.

As TCR cDNA was made by 5'RACE template switching, a universal primer site and UMIs were added. MiXCR was run by TCRdb on the 5' RACE reads, yielding one entry per CDR3 protein. The sample carries about 300,000 distinct CDR3 sequences, roughly 4% recorded once. Sequencing was performed on PBMCs, taken 5 days after the yellow fever booster vaccination. The TCR sequence derives from a man aged 18 to 29 who received the YFV17D yellow fever vaccine. The rearrangement joins TRBV30 to TRBJ2-3; D possibly corresponds to TRBD1 (6 bases). CDR3 amino acids: CAWNRADTQYF. For the CDR3, the DNA is TGTGCCTGGAACAGGGCGGATACGCAGTATTTT.